The 7 T cell receptor beta chains below were found in one sample sequenced in a study of early T cells in non-severe SARS-CoV-2 infection. TCRdb analysed the 5' RACE reads with MiXCR anew, one entry per CDR3 protein. The profile shows about 60,000 distinct CDR3 sequences, roughly 13% of them singletons. The sample was whole blood. Receptor source: an adult who was a healthcare worker with PCR-confirmed SARS-CoV-2 infection or an uninfected control (not recorded which).

A few counts support this clonotype. The chain joins TRBV5-6 to TRBJ2-3; D is possibly TRBD1 or TRBD2 (5 bases each). Trimming took 4 bases from V and 6 from J, leaving 15 bases between them. The CDR3 is 14 residues long. The V gene's germline CDR1 is SGHDT and CDR2 YYEEEE. The CDR3 DNA sequence: TGTGCCAGCAGCATCGGGACGCTCGGCGATACGCAGTATTTT. Its translation is CASSIGTLGDTQYF.

The table lists this clonotype with a few counts. The genes are TRBV28 and TRBJ2-1; D is unresolved. Trimming stripped 6 bases from V and 1 base from J, with 10 bases between. The CDR3 covers 14 residues. Germline values: CDR1 MDHEN, CDR2 SYDVKM. CDR3 sequence: CASSPLGSYNEQFF. CDR3 DNA: TGTGCCAGCAGCCCCTTGGGTTCCTACAATGAGCAGTTCTTC.

This clonotype was counted a few times. CDR3 nucleotide sequence: TGTGCCTGGAGTGACAGGGGAAAGTCCTACGAGCAGTACTTC. Residues: CAWSDRGKSYEQYF. The chain employs TRBV30 and TRBJ2-7, with 7 bases matching TRBD1. CDR1 is GTSNPN and CDR2 is SVGIG in the germline V gene (reference sequence). After removal of 1 base from V and 1 base from J, the junction contained 4 bases not matched to a gene. This CDR3 contains 14 residues.

CDR3 nucleotides: TGTGCCAGCAGAAGGACTAGCAGCTACAATGAGCAGTTCTTC. Its protein product is CASRRTSSYNEQFF. This chain links TRBV7-6 with TRBJ2-1, with TRBD2 identical over 8 bases. Trimming at V came to 6 bases and at J to 3 bases, leaving 4 bases not matched to a gene. Germline assignment: CDR1 SGHVS and CDR2 FNYEAQ. This CDR3 comprises 14 residues.

This clonotype was seen ten or more times. The chain couples TRBV6-5 to TRBJ2-5; TRBD2 aligns across 11 bases. CDR3 size: 14 residues. J was trimmed by 4 bases and V by 5 bases; bases with no gene match: 3. CDR1 and CDR2 from the germline V gene are MNHEY and SVGAGI. The CDR3 here is CASSTSGSRETQYF. In nucleotides, the CDR3 is TGTGCCAGCAGTACTAGCGGGAGTCGAGAGACCCAGTACTTC.

The chain uses TRBV10-3 and TRBJ2-3, with D hard to call. There are 11 residues in the CDR3. The germline V and J ends were trimmed by 3 bases and 6 bases, with 4 bases remaining between them. CDR1 is ENHRY and CDR2 is SYGVKD in the germline V gene. CDR3: CAISDWDTQYF. The CDR3 bases are TGTGCCATCAGTGATTGGGATACGCAGTATTTT.

Many counts were recorded for this clonotype. The chain combines TRBV20-1 with TRBJ2-1, with a possible D match to TRBD1 (6 bases). Germline CDR1 and CDR2: DFQATT and SNEGSKA (reference sequence). V was cut by 0 bases and J by 16 bases, with 16 bases left in between. The CDR3 is 12 amino acids. CDR3 residues: CSAREQGFQEFF. The DNA for the CDR3 is TGCAGTGCTAGAGAACAGGGTTTCCAAGAATTCTTC.